This T cell receptor beta chain was recorded in a study of OX40 agonist ivuxolimab in advanced cancers. Background on the study: The dose-escalation cohort had hepatocellular carcinoma, melanoma, renal cell or head and neck cancer. A male proportion of 82.7% was recorded, with mean age roughly 60 years and range about 23 to 80. Findings and caveats of the study: Both CD4+ and CD8+ T cell populations in blood had undergone clonal expansion by week 6 at 0.1 to 3.0 mg/kg.

Comment on this clone: Its antigen is currently unknown. Germline and junction disagree at one end, which may indicate a read error.

Sequencing was performed with immunoSEQ multiplex PCR; in TCRdb, only in-frame clones are kept and a portion is missing. The sample includes 40,000 to 45,000 clones, 81% seen only once; the top ten take over 2.5%. CDR3 length: 15 amino acids. Per germline, CDR1 SSHAT and CDR2 FNYEAQ (reference sequence). The source was CD4+ or CD8+ T cells sorted from blood, collected in a trial of the OX40 agonist ivuxolimab. The sequence came from an adult with an advanced solid tumor such as melanoma, head and neck, liver or kidney cancer. J is TRBJ2-5 and V is TRBV7-7, with TRBD2 identical over 11 bases. CDR3: CASSLGLAGTKRKYF. CDR3 coding DNA: TGTGCTAGCAGCTTAGGACTAGCGGGCACTAAGAGAAAGTACTTC.